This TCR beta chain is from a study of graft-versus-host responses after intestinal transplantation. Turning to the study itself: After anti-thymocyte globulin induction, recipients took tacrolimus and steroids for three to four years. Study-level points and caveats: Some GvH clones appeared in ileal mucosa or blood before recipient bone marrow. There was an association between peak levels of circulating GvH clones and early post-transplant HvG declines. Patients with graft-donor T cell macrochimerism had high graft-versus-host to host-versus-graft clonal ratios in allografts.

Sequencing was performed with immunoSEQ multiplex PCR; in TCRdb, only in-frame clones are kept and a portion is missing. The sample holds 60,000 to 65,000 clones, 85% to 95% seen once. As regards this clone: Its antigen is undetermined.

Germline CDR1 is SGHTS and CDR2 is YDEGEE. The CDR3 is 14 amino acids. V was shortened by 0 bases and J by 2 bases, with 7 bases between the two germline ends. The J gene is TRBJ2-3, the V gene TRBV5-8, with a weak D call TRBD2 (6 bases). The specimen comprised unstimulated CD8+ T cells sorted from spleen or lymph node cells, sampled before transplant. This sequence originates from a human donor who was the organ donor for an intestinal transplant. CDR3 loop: CASSLGGLTDTQYF. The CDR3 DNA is TGTGCCAGCAGCTTGGGGGGACTCACAGATACGCAGTATTTT.